The 32 T cell receptor beta chains reported below all come from one sample, sequenced in a study of radiation and T cells in renal cell carcinoma. Data came from immunoSEQ multiplex PCR; TCRdb stores just in-frame clones and leaves some out. The sample yields 150,000 to 200,000 clones, 88% seen once. Time point reported: blood 4 weeks post-SBRT, at nephrectomy. This sample's treatment: 15 Gy SBRT to primary tumor, nephrectomy 4 weeks later. The input for sequencing was blood, taken from a patient whose treatment included radiotherapy and nephrectomy. Source of these receptors: a woman aged 50 to 60 with renal cell carcinoma.

The chain has TRBV5-5 and TRBJ1-2, with 8 bases aligning to TRBD1. The CDR3 contains 13 residues. CDR1 is SGHKS, CDR2 YYEKEE, per germline (reference sequence). After removal of 3 bases from V and 6 bases from J, the junction contained 4 bases not matched to a gene. The CDR3 coding sequence is TGTGCCAGCAGCTCGACGACAGGGGATGGCTACACCTTC. This gives the protein CASSSTTGDGYTF.

The chain links TRBV5-1 to TRBJ1-6; 8 positions match TRBD1. The junction had 10 bases not matched to a gene; V was cut back by 0 bases and J by 8 bases. Germline assignment: CDR1 SGHRS and CDR2 YFSETQ. The CDR3 sequence is 17 residues long. CDR3 protein: CASSLDTAGGADSPLHF. The CDR3 DNA follows: TGCGCCAGCAGCTTGGATACGGCAGGGGGCGCGGATTCACCCCTCCACTTT.

This clone was picked up one time. The chain uses TRBV21-1 and TRBJ1-4. TRBV21-1 is reported as a pseudogene. CDR3 length equals 15 residues. The CDR3 reads CASRKRPGAQEKLFF. The CDR3 DNA sequence: TGTGCCAGCAGAAAGAGGCCGGGGGCTCAAGAAAAACTGTTTTTT.

The chain links TRBV18 to TRBJ1-2; D is uncertain. Deletions cut 3 bases from V and 4 bases from J, with 12 bases between. The CDR3 loop spans 14 amino acids. CDR1 and CDR2 from the germline V gene are KGHSH and LQKENI. In nucleotides, the CDR3 is TGTGCCAGCTCACCTTCGTCTGGCGCCTATGGCTACACCTTC. It translates to CASSPSSGAYGYTF.

As for this clone: The junction differs from germline at one of its ends, possibly a read error. The rearrangement links TRBV7-7 to TRBJ2-2; D unresolved. Germline V gene sequence: CDR1 SSHAT, CDR2 FNYEAQ (reference sequence). The CDR3 consists of 14 residues. CDR3 in amino acids: CASSRTDNTGELFF. As DNA, the CDR3 is TGTGCTAGCAGCAGGACCGATAACACCGGGGAGCTGTTTTTT. Looking up the rest from reference TRBV7-7 and TRBJ2-2 gives the full variable domain: GAGVSQSPRYKVTKRGQDVTLRCDPISSHATLYWYQQALGQGPEFLTYFNYEAQPDKSGLPSDRFSAERPEGSISTLTIQRTEQRDSAMYRCASSRTDNTGELFFGEGSRLTVL.

This chain links TRBV5-4 with TRBJ1-2; D perhaps matches TRBD1 (5 bases). Trimming left V 3 bases short and J 1 base short, with 16 bases between. CDR1 is SGHNT, CDR2 YYREEE, per germline (reference sequence). CDR3 length equals 16 residues. The CDR3 loop reads CASSSPSGTYNYGYTF. The CDR3 coding sequence is TGTGCCAGCAGCTCGCCCTCCGGGACCTATAACTATGGCTACACCTTC.

This clone was counted once. Here the CDR3 reads CASSPTRGNQPQHF. Here the CDR3 DNA reads TGTGCCAGCTCCCCAACGAGGGGCAATCAGCCCCAGCATTTT. V usage is TRBV18 and J usage is TRBJ1-5; D is unclear. CDR3 length: 14 amino acids. CDR1 KGHSH and CDR2 LQKENI come from the germline V gene. V lost 6 bases, J lost 2 bases, and 11 bases lay in between.

The genes are TRBV6-1 and TRBJ2-5; weak D call: TRBD1 (6 bases). Looked up from germline, CDR1 is MNHNS and CDR2 is SASEGT. The CDR3 extends over 15 amino acids. V was clipped by 5 bases and J by 1 base, with 14 bases between them. The CDR3 nucleotides are TGTGCCAGCAGTCTGATTACAGGGCCCCAAGAGACCCAGTACTTC. Protein sequence: CASSLITGPQETQYF.

V and J are TRBV2 and TRBJ2-7, with 8 bases identical to TRBD1. CDR1 SNHLY and CDR2 FYNNEI come from the germline V gene. The V segment lost 6 bases and the J segment 3 bases; nucleotides outside the gene matches: 7. The CDR3 is made up of 14 amino acids. CDR3 protein: CASSGDRSLYEQYF. DNA for the CDR3: TGTGCCAGCAGCGGGGACAGGAGTCTCTACGAGCAGTACTTC.

The chain employs TRBV11-2 and TRBJ1-4, with D unresolved. The CDR3 loop spans 14 amino acids. The germline V gene has CDR1 SGHAT and CDR2 FQNNGV. V was shortened by 0 bases and J by 7 bases, with 9 bases between the two germline ends. This chain's CDR3 is CASSLDPSGEKLFF. DNA for the CDR3: TGTGCCAGCAGCTTAGATCCTTCCGGTGAAAAACTGTTTTTT.

The chain joins TRBV25-1 to TRBJ1-2; 7 bases match TRBD1. The V segment lost 8 bases and the J segment 6 bases; nucleotides outside the gene matches: 6. Germline CDR1 reads MGHDK; CDR2 reads SYGVNS. CDR3 length: 12 residues. The CDR3 DNA reads TGTGCCAGCTCCTTCACAGGGGATGGCTACACCTTC. Translated: CASSFTGDGYTF.

The chain carries TRBV19 and TRBJ1-1, with D possibly being TRBD1 (6 bases). V lost 1 base and J 1 base, leaving 10 bases between the germline ends. The CDR3 spans 15 residues. Germline V gene lookup returns CDR1 LNHDA and CDR2 SQIVND (reference sequence). For the CDR3, the DNA is TGTGCCAGTAGTATAGGTGGCAGGGGGAACACTGAAGCTTTCTTT. Translation: CASSIGGRGNTEAFF.

This clone turned up a few times. This sequence joins TRBV10-2 and TRBJ1-2, with TRBD1 as a possible D gene (5 bases). There are 12 residues in the CDR3. Trimming pared 2 bases from V and 8 bases from J, leaving 9 bases between. Germline CDR1 and CDR2: WSHSY and SAAADI. The CDR3 coding sequence is TGCGCCAGCAGTGAGGGTCAGGGAGGCTACACCTTC. This encodes CASSEGQGGYTF.

The V and J genes are TRBV5-4 and TRBJ1-3; D is unresolved. The V gene lost 5 bases and the J gene lost 1 base, with 16 bases spanning the gap. The CDR3 has 16 residues. Germline values: CDR1 SGHNT, CDR2 YYREEE (reference sequence). CDR3 residues: CASSSGGSTSGNTIYF. In nucleotides, the CDR3 is TGTGCCAGCAGTTCGGGAGGCTCGACTTCTGGAAACACCATATATTTT.

The chain recombines TRBV7-8 with TRBJ1-1; 7 positions agree with TRBD1. V shed 6 bases and J 4 bases; nucleotides not matched to a gene: 11. Germline CDR1 reads SGHVS; CDR2 reads FQNEAQ. This CDR3 has 15 residues. CDR3 in DNA: TGTGCCAGCAGGGGCAAGGGGGCGTTGGGCACTGAAGCTTTCTTT. As protein: CASRGKGALGTEAFF.

The J gene is TRBJ2-7, the V gene TRBV11-2; 7 bases match TRBD1. Germline CDR1 and CDR2: SGHAT and FQNNGV. The CDR3 has 16 residues. With 2 bases clipped from V and 3 bases from J, the junction kept 10 bases outside the gene matches. The chain's CDR3 is CASSLTTGTAFYEQYF. DNA of the CDR3: TGTGCCAGCAGCTTAACCACCGGGACAGCGTTCTACGAGCAGTACTTC.

This chain uses TRBV6-1 with TRBJ2-6; no definite D call. Trimming removed 2 bases from V and 0 bases from J, with 5 bases in between. The CDR3 sequence is 15 residues long. Per germline, CDR1 MNHNS and CDR2 SASEGT. CDR3 sequence (DNA): TGTGCCAGCAGTGAATGGCTCTCTGGGGCCAACGTCCTGACTTTC. Protein sequence: CASSEWLSGANVLTF.

With regard to this clone: Germline and junction disagree at one end, which may indicate a read error. The chain has TRBV6-1 and TRBJ1-1, with D possibly being TRBD1 (6 bases). CDR1 is MNHNS and CDR2 is SASEGT in the germline V gene. CDR3 length: 13 residues. CDR3 sequence: CASEKRGAEVVVF. Here the CDR3 DNA reads TGTGCCAGCGAAAAGCGGGGGGCGGAGGTGGTTGTCTTT.

The chain couples TRBV4-2 to TRBJ1-4; unclear D gene. V gave up 0 bases and J gave up 12 bases, with 17 bases separating them. Germline V gene data show CDR1 as LGHNA and CDR2 as YNFKEQ. CDR3 length equals 15 residues. The CDR3 coding sequence is TGTGCCAGCAGCCAAGAATATGGTAGAGCGGTTGAACTGTTTTTT. It specifies CASSQEYGRAVELFF.

The chain uses TRBV5-1 and TRBJ1-3; D ambiguous. Germline CDR1 and CDR2: SGHRS and YFSETQ. V shed 4 bases and J shed 0 bases, with 11 bases lying between them. CDR3 length: 15 amino acids. This CDR3 reads CASSSDVGSGNTIYF. The CDR3 DNA reads TGCGCCAGCAGCAGCGACGTTGGCTCTGGAAACACCATATATTTT.

The CDR3 here is CASSVDRPSRAAYEQYF. CDR3 coding DNA: TGTGCCAGCAGCGTGGACAGGCCCTCGAGGGCTGCCTACGAGCAGTACTTC. V and J are TRBV7-9 and TRBJ2-7; 7 nucleotides align to TRBD1. The CDR3 is 17 residues long. Germline V gene lookup returns CDR1 SEHNR and CDR2 FQNEAQ (reference sequence). V lost 5 bases and J lost 2; bases outside the gene matches: 15.

The chain uses TRBV4-1 and TRBJ1-5; tentative D call: TRBD1 (6 bases). Deletions cut 5 bases from V and 7 bases from J, with 18 bases between. The CDR3 is made up of 15 amino acids. Germline V CDR1 and CDR2: MGHRA, YSYEKL. CDR3: CASSSTIQGWQPQHF. CDR3 in DNA: TGCGCCAGCAGCTCTACTATACAGGGCTGGCAGCCCCAGCATTTT.

The chain is built from TRBV19 and TRBJ2-7; D gene ambiguous. CDR1 is LNHDA, CDR2 SQIVND, per germline (reference sequence). This CDR3 has 13 amino acids. With 1 base removed from V and 0 bases from J, the gap between germline ends came to 4 bases. CDR3 nucleotide sequence: TGTGCCAGTAGTATAGGCAACTCCTACGAGCAGTACTTC. The encoded protein is CASSIGNSYEQYF.

The genes are TRBV10-3 and TRBJ2-5, with D possibly TRBD2 on 5 matching bases. The CDR3 is made up of 15 amino acids. CDR1 is ENHRY, CDR2 SYGVKD, per germline. V was shortened by 2 bases and J by 5 bases, with 15 bases between the two germline ends. Here the CDR3 DNA reads TGTGCCATCAGTGAGGGTAGCCTGGACTGGGAGACCCAGTACTTC. Protein: CAISEGSLDWETQYF.

This chain connects TRBV5-4 to TRBJ2-3; TRBD2 matches 7 bases. The J segment lost 4 bases and the V segment lost 4 bases, leaving 9 bases of the junction unmatched. The CDR3 extends over 15 amino acids. Germline V gene data show CDR1 as SGHNT and CDR2 as YYREEE (reference sequence). The CDR3: CASSGQLATADTQYF. For the CDR3, the DNA is TGTGCCAGCAGCGGGCAACTAGCGACAGCAGATACGCAGTATTTT.

The chain is built from TRBV9 and TRBJ1-5; D is unclear. This CDR3 comprises 14 residues. V lost 0 bases and J 10 bases, leaving 14 bases between the germline ends. Looked up from germline, CDR1 is SGDLS and CDR2 is YYNGEE. The CDR3 DNA reads as TGTGCCAGCAGCGTAGAAGACTCCGAAATTCCCCAGCATTTT. Translating gives CASSVEDSEIPQHF.

The gene calls are TRBV10-3 and TRBJ1-1; D not resolved. Germline-derived CDR1 and CDR2 are ENHRY and SYGVKD. The CDR3 is 14 residues long. V was cut by 0 bases and J by 8 bases, with 13 bases left in between. The chain's CDR3 is CAISESGGPYEAFF. Here the CDR3 DNA reads TGTGCCATCAGTGAGTCCGGCGGACCGTACGAAGCTTTCTTT.

This clone appeared a few times. The chain has TRBV19 and TRBJ1-1; 7 nucleotides agree with TRBD1. With V trimmed by 6 bases and J by 4 bases, 14 bases remained unmatched. This CDR3 spans 16 amino acids. CDR1 LNHDA and CDR2 SQIVND come from the germline V gene (reference sequence). The CDR3: CASRRATGADGTEAFF. Here the CDR3 DNA reads TGTGCCAGTAGGAGGGCCACAGGGGCCGATGGCACTGAAGCTTTCTTT.

For the CDR3, the DNA is TGTGCCAGCAGCGTAGCGGGGGGCAATGAGCAGTTCTTC. This encodes CASSVAGGNEQFF. J is TRBJ2-1 and V is TRBV9; 7 nucleotides match TRBD2. This CDR3 is built from 13 residues. Germline V gene sequence: CDR1 SGDLS, CDR2 YYNGEE. Trimming at V came to 0 bases and at J to 6 bases, leaving 0 bases not matched to a gene.

This chain connects TRBV21-1 to TRBJ1-2; the table's D call TRBD1 went unverified against the DNA. TRBV21-1 is a recognized pseudogene. This CDR3 has 15 residues. CDR3 DNA sequence: TGTGCCAGCAGCAACCCCGCAGGGACAGGGTATGGCTACACCTTC. As protein: CASSNPAGTGYGYTF.

This clone showed up just a few times. V is TRBV5-1 and J is TRBJ1-1; TRBD1 agrees at 7 bases. V shed 3 bases and J 3 bases; nucleotides not matched to a gene: 5. The germline V gene has CDR1 SGHRS and CDR2 YFSETQ. The CDR3 is 14 amino acids. The CDR3 nucleotides read TGCGCCAGCAGCTCCTTCGACAGGGACACTGAAGCTTTCTTT. This codes for CASSSFDRDTEAFF.

The gene calls are TRBV19 and TRBJ1-4; the D gene is possibly TRBD1 (5 bases). Germline assignment: CDR1 LNHDA and CDR2 SQIVND (reference sequence). V was shortened by 4 bases and J by 4 bases, with 10 bases between the two germline ends. This CDR3 is built from 14 residues. CDR3 in DNA: TGTGCCAGTAGTAACGCGGGACTTAATGAAAAACTGTTTTTT. Protein sequence: CASSNAGLNEKLFF.